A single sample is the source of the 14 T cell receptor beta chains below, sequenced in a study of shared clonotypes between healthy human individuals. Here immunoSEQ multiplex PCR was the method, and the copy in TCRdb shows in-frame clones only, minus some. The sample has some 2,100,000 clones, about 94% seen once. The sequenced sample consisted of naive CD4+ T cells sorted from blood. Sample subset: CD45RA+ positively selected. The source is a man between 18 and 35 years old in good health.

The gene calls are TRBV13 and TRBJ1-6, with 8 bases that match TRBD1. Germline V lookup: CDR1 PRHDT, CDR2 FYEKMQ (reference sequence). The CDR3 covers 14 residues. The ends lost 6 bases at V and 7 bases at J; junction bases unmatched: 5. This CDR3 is CASRKQGGNSPLHF. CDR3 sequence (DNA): TGTGCCAGCAGAAAACAGGGGGGGAATTCACCCCTCCACTTT.

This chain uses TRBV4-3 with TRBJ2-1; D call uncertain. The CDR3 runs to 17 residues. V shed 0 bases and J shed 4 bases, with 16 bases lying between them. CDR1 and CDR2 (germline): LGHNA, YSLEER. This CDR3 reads CASSQDSVGAVYNEQFF. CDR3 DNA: TGCGCCAGCAGCCAAGATTCAGTTGGCGCAGTATACAATGAGCAGTTCTTC.

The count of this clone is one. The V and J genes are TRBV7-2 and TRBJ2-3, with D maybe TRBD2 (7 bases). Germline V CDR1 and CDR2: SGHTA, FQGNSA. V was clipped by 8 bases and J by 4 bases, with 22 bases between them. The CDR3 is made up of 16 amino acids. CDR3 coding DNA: TGTGCCAGCCACCTAGGGTGGGGGGGCTTTTCAGATACGCAGTATTTT. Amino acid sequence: CASHLGWGGFSDTQYF. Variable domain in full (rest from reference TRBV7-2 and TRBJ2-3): GAGVSQSPSNKVTEKGKDVELRCDPISGHTALYWYRQSLGQGLEFLIYFQGNSAPDKSGLPSDRFSAERTGGSVSTLTIQRTQQEDSAVYLCASHLGWGGFSDTQYFGPGTRLTVL.

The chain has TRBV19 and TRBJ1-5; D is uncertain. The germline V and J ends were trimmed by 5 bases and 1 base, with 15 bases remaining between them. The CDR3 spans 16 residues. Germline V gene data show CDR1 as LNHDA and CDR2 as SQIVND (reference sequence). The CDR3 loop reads CASSSLPGQSNQPQHF. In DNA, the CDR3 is TGTGCCAGTAGTTCCCTGCCGGGTCAAAGCAATCAGCCCCAGCATTTT.

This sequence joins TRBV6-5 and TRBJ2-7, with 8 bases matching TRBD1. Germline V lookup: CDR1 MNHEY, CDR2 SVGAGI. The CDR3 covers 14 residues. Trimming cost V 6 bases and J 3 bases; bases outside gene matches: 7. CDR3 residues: CASSRGQAIYEQYF. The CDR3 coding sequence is TGTGCCAGCAGCCGGGGACAGGCTATCTACGAGCAGTACTTC.

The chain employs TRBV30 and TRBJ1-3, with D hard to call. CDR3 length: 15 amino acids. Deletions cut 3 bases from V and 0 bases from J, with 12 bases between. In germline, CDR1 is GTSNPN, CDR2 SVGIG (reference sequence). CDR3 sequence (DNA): TGTGCCTGGAGGGTCAGGAACTTCTCTGGAAACACCATATATTTT. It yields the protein CAWRVRNFSGNTIYF.

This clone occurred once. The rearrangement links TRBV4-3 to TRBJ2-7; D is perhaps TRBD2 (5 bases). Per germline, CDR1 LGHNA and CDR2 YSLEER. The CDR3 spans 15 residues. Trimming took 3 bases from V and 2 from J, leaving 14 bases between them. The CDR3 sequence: CASSHTRAPTYEQYF. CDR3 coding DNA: TGCGCCAGCAGCCATACGCGGGCCCCCACCTACGAGCAGTACTTC.

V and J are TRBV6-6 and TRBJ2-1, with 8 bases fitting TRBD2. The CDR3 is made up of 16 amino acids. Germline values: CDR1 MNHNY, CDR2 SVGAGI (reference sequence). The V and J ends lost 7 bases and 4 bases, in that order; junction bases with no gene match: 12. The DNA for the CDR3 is TGTGCCAGCATCCCGAGTGGGGCTAGCGGGTACAATGAGCAGTTCTTC. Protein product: CASIPSGASGYNEQFF.

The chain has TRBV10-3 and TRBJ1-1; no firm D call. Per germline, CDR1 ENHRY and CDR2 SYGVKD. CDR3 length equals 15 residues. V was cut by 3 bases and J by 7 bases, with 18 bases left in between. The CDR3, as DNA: TGTGCCATCAGTGATTCCCGGGCAGCTAAGATTGAAGCTTTCTTT. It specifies CAISDSRAAKIEAFF.

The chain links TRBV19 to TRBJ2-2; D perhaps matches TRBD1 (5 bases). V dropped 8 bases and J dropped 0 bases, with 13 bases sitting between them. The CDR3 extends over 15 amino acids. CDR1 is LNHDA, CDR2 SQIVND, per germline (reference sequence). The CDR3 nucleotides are TGTGCCAGTGGCTCCCAGGGTACGAACACCGGGGAGCTGTTTTTT. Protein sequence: CASGSQGTNTGELFF.

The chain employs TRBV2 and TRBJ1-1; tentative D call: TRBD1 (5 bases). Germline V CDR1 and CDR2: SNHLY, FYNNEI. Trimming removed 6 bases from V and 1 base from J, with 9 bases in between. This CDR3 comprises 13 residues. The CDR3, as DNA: TGTGCCAGCAGATTTCAGGGGAACACTGAAGCTTTCTTT. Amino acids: CASRFQGNTEAFF. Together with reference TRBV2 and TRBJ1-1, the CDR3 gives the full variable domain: EPEVTQTPSHQVTQMGQEVILRCVPISNHLYFYWYRQILGQKVEFLVSFYNNEISEKSEIFDDQFSVERPDGSNFTLKIRSTKLEDSAMYFCASRFQGNTEAFFGQGTRLTVV.

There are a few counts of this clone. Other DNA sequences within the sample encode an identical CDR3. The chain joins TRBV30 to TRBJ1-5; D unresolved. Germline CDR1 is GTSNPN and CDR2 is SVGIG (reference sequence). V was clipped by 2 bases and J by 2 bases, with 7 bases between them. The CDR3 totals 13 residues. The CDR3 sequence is CAWSTQGNQPQHF. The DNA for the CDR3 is TGTGCCTGGAGTACGCAGGGCAATCAGCCCCAGCATTTT.

As DNA, the CDR3 is TGTGCCAGCAGCAAAGGGGGCGGGAGGGCCCACGAGCAGTACTTC. This codes for CASSKGGGRAHEQYF. The chain employs TRBV21-1 and TRBJ2-7; the table gives TRBD2 as D, unverified against the DNA. TRBV21-1 is a pseudogene. The CDR3 runs 15 residues.

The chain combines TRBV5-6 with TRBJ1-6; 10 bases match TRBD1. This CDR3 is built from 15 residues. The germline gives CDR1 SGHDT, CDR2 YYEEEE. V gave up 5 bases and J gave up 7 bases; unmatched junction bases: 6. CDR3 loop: CASSTDRGLNSPLHF. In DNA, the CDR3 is TGTGCCAGCAGTACGGACAGGGGGTTGAATTCACCCCTCCACTTT. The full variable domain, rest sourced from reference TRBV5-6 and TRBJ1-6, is DAGVTQSPTHLIKTRGQQVTLRCSPKSGHDTVSWYQQALGQGPQFIFQYYEEEERQRGNFPDRFSGHQFPNYSSELNVNALLLGDSALYLCASSTDRGLNSPLHFGNGTRLTVT.